A selection of T cell receptor beta chains follows, all from one sample in a study of T cells in pancreatic ductal adenocarcinoma. Repertoires were generated with immunoSEQ multiplex PCR, while TCRdb's copy carries only in-frame clones and drops some. The sample consists of 7,500 to 10,000 clones, approximately 89% of them appearing once. Material: PBMCs. These TCRs come from a human donor with pancreatic ductal adenocarcinoma. Each CDR3 is given with its conserved first and last residue. D genes are given only for firm matches. Size tells how often a clone was seen (once, few, many) or the class of an expanded clone, and some rows leave it out.

cdr3_aa	cdr3_nt	clone_size	j_call	v_call	d_call
CASVRQGSPEQYF	TGTGCCAGCGTACGACAGGGTTCCCCCGAGCAGTACTTC	once	TRBJ2-7	TRBV28	TRBD1
CAITPRSGTSGSNEQFF	TGTGCCATCACCCCAAGATCCGGGACTAGCGGATCCAATGAGCAGTTCTTC	NA	TRBJ2-1	TRBV10-3	TRBD2
CASSIAAGQVNEQFF	TGTGCCAGTAGTATAGCCGCCGGACAGGTAAATGAGCAGTTCTTC	NA	TRBJ2-1	TRBV19	TRBD1
CASSSTGFDSPLHF	TGTGCCAGCAGCTCGACAGGGTTCGATTCACCCCTCCACTTT	once	TRBJ1-6	TRBV5-5	TRBD1
CASSLVNYEQYF	TGTGCCAGCAGCTTAGTCAACTACGAGCAGTACTTC	NA	TRBJ2-7	TRBV7-2	NA
CASSPSVGSSSGNTIYF	TGTGCCAGCTCACCTTCCGTCGGCTCTAGCTCTGGAAACACCATATATTTT	NA	TRBJ1-3	TRBV18	NA
CASSQLRPGQGGYTF	TGTGCCAGCAGCCAACTACGCCCGGGACAGGGGGGCTACACCTTC	NA	TRBJ1-2	TRBV28	TRBD1
CASSQIVPGLAGGSGNEQYF	TGCGCCAGCAGCCAGATCGTCCCGGGACTAGCGGGAGGGAGTGGGAACGAGCAGTACTTC	NA	TRBJ2-7	TRBV4-1	TRBD2
CASRMTGAVNGYTF	TGTGCCAGTAGGATGACAGGGGCGGTAAATGGCTACACCTTC	NA	TRBJ1-2	TRBV19	TRBD1
CASSLGGQGAVYEQYF	TGTGCCAGCAGCTTGGGGGGACAGGGGGCGGTCTACGAGCAGTACTTC	NA	TRBJ2-7	TRBV5-4	TRBD1
CAIGTGDSNQPQHF	TGTGCCATTGGGACAGGGGATAGCAATCAGCCCCAGCATTTT	NA	TRBJ1-5	TRBV10-3	TRBD1
CSVELGRTEAFF	TGCAGCGTTGAATTAGGGAGAACTGAAGCTTTCTTT	NA	TRBJ1-1	TRBV29-1	NA
CASSPIGVGLTGGGSYEQYF	TGTGCCAGCTCACCAATTGGTGTAGGACTTACGGGAGGGGGATCCTACGAGCAGTACTTC	NA	TRBJ2-7	TRBV18	TRBD2
CASSQGIAGNNEQFF	TGCGCCAGCAGCCAAGGGATAGCGGGGAACAATGAGCAGTTCTTC	NA	TRBJ2-1	TRBV4-3	TRBD2